This T cell receptor beta chain was recorded in a study of TET2 disruption in CD19-targeted CAR T cells. Indicated treatment: autologous CTL019 cells: CD19 CAR with 4-1BB and CD3 zeta domains. A CD19 CAR with TCR zeta and 4-1BB domains was used. Leukapheresis of peripheral blood supplied the T cells used to manufacture CTL019. This CDR3 comprises 11 residues. The germline V gene has CDR1 SQVTM and CDR2 ANQGSEA. Trimming left V 6 bases short and J 6 bases short, with 11 bases between. Comment on this clone: Its antigen is still unknown. The read comes to an end 3 residues before the CDR3 does, leaving the germline J gene to fill in the end.

TCRdb keeps only in-frame clones here, not all; method: immunoSEQ multiplex PCR. Its listing shows around 27,000 clones. The rearrangement links TRBV29-1 to TRBJ1-1; possibly TRBD1 for D (5 bases). The receptor was derived from a man between 65 and 80 years old with chronic lymphocytic leukemia. Sequencing was performed on CD8- CAR+ T cells sorted from cultured blood T cells, taken for CD19 CAR T cell therapy. Subset here: CD8-negative CAR-positive T cells from the infusion product. The CDR3 DNA, read in part, is TGCAGCGTCAGTAGGGGCGCTGAA. This codes for CSVSRGAE. In full, the CDR3 is CSVSRGAEAFF.